The T cell receptor (beta chain) under discussion was sequenced for a study of blood T cell repertoires in COVID-19. Study summary: The United States, Italy and Spain provided the acute and convalescent COVID-19 samples. T cells, B-cell-depleted T cells, or PBMCs supplied cDNA or gDNA.

Methods used by the authors: The authors estimated nucleated cell counts from reference gene primer amplification. The repertoire was sequenced with immunoSEQ multiplex PCR; TCRdb's copy has only in-frame clones and lacks some. The V and J calls and clone size were taken over from that table, and D and trimming were inferred from the DNA. The repertoire holds just over 150,000 clones, 80% seen once, with over 0.5% in the top ten. From germline, CDR1 is MNHEY and CDR2 SMNVEV (reference sequence). V lost 8 bases and J lost 6, with 17 bases in between. The CDR3 extends over 14 amino acids. This chain links TRBV27 with TRBJ1-5; D possibly corresponds to TRBD1 (6 bases). This clonotype was obtained from a man between 60 and 75 years old with acute or convalescent COVID-19. Sequenced material: peripheral blood. The CDR3, as DNA: TGTGCCAGCGGGGGGAGGGGGGCGAGTCAGCCCCAGCATTTT. Translated: CASGGRGASQPQHF.